Described below is a single TCR beta chain sequence and its context. This entry belongs to a study of blood T cell repertoires in COVID-19. Study summary: PBMCs, B-cell-depleted T cells, or T cells were the source of the cDNA or gDNA that made up the material.

In the authors' workflow: Reference gene primer amplification in the assay estimated nucleated cell counts. The assay was immunoSEQ multiplex PCR, and TCRdb's table has in-frame clones only and misses some. From that table come the V and J calls and clone size; the DNA was used to work out D and trimming. The sample has 40,000 to 50,000 clones; roughly four fifths are singletons. This TCR was sampled from a middle-aged man with active or convalescent COVID-19. Sequencing used peripheral blood.

CDR3 bases: TGTGCCAGCAGCCAAAGGGGTTTGAACACTGAAGCTTTCTTT. This translates into CASSQRGLNTEAFF. V usage is TRBV3-1 (or the pseudogene TRBV3-2) and J usage is TRBJ1-1; D is possibly TRBD1 (5 bases). Germline V gene sequence: CDR1 LGHDT, CDR2 YNNKEL (reference sequence). This CDR3 contains 14 residues. V shed 2 bases and J shed 0 bases, with 7 bases lying between them.